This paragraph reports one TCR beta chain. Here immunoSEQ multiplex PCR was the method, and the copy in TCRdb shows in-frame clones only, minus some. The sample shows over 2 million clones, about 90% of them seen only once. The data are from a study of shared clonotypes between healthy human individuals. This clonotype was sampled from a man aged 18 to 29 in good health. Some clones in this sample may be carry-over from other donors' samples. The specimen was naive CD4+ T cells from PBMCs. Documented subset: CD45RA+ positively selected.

The chain's CDR3 is CASSEGGVYEQYF. CDR3 DNA sequence: TGTGCCAGCAGCGAAGGGGGCGTCTACGAGCAGTACTTC. The chain links TRBV9 to TRBJ2-7; 7 nucleotides line up with TRBD1. V was pared by 3 bases and J by 3 bases, with 3 bases of the junction left unmatched. Germline lookup yields CDR1 SGDLS and CDR2 YYNGEE. The CDR3 contains 13 residues.